This TCR beta chain appears in the sequencing data of a study of CD4 T cells in relation to SARS-CoV-2 and coronaviruses. Study at large: Controls used an HIV-1 Nef peptide pool or no peptide.

This clone was counted a few times. Its antigen is unidentified. Clones were read by immunoSEQ multiplex PCR, and TCRdb kept only the in-frame ones, dropping some. The data show under 25,000 clones, 70% to 80% seen once. The germline gives CDR1 MDHEN, CDR2 SYDVKM. This CDR3 is 13 amino acids long. Trimming stripped 11 bases from V and 8 bases from J, with 21 bases between. The unexposed donors gave CD4+ T cells in about 2010-2018, prior to COVID-19. CD4+ T cells were isolated from the cells after about nine days of culture. Unexposed-donor CD4+ T cells were probed with SARS-CoV-2 S/N and four cold-coronavirus spikes, cells permitting. Cultures held under 2.5 million PBMCs per well with approximately 10 IU/ml IL-2.

The sequencing sample was made of CD4+ T cells from PBMCs, cultured in vitro. V usage is TRBV28 and J usage is TRBJ1-2, with a possible D match to TRBD1 (6 bases). The TCR originated in a human donor in good health. The CDR3 DNA reads as TGTGCCGGGGGGGGCAGGGCCACGGAGGGCTACACCTTC. It specifies CAGGGRATEGYTF.